The 16 T cell receptor beta chains given below trace back to one sample, sequenced in a study of blood T cell repertoires in COVID-19. The data were produced by immunoSEQ multiplex PCR, yet TCRdb's version contains in-frame clones alone and is incomplete. The profile shows 150,000 to 200,000 clones, about 83% of them singletons. The specimen sequenced was peripheral blood. The receptor source for this set is a human donor in a cohort sampled during active COVID-19.

V gene TRBV28 combines with J gene TRBJ2-7, with D perhaps TRBD2 (6 bases). CDR1 is MDHEN, CDR2 SYDVKM, per germline. This CDR3 contains 14 residues. V was pared by 5 bases and J by 4 bases, with 15 bases between. CDR3 DNA sequence: TGTGCCAGCAGTACCCACAAGGAGGGGTACGAGCAGTACTTC. As protein: CASSTHKEGYEQYF.

This chain links TRBV11-1 with TRBJ2-5; D unresolved. V gave up 2 bases and J gave up 5 bases, with 3 bases separating them. Germline CDR1 SGHAT, CDR2 FQDESV (reference sequence). This CDR3 contains 11 residues. The CDR3 DNA reads TGTGCCAGCAGCTTACAGGAGACCCAGTACTTC. Translated, it gives CASSLQETQYF.

This clone was picked up a small number of times. The V gene is TRBV7-9, the J gene TRBJ2-7, with D hard to call. The germline CDR1 and CDR2 sequences are SEHNR and FQNEAQ (reference sequence). The V end lost 2 bases, the J end lost 1 base, and 9 bases lay between the germline ends. The length of the CDR3 is 14 residues. This chain's CDR3 is CASSLTPGSYEQYF. The CDR3 DNA follows: TGTGCCAGCAGCTTAACCCCCGGGTCCTACGAGCAGTACTTC.

The V and J genes are TRBV10-2 and TRBJ2-7, with TRBD1 identical over 11 bases. CDR1 and CDR2 from the germline V gene are WSHSY and SAAADI. The J segment lost 0 bases and the V segment lost 6 bases, leaving 4 bases of the junction unmatched. The CDR3 runs to 15 residues. This CDR3 reads CASRTGTGGSYEQYF. In DNA, the CDR3 is TGCGCCAGCAGGACCGGGACAGGGGGCTCCTACGAGCAGTACTTC.

J is TRBJ1-2 and V is TRBV3-1 (or the pseudogene TRBV3-2); 8 positions match TRBD1. Trimming at V came to 3 bases and at J to 5 bases, leaving 14 bases not matched to a gene. CDR3 length: 17 residues. The germline V gene has CDR1 LGHDT and CDR2 YNNKEL (reference sequence). The CDR3 spells CASSHAPGTGTGYGYTF. As DNA, the CDR3 is TGTGCCAGCAGCCACGCACCCGGGACAGGCACGGGGTATGGCTACACCTTC.

The chain recombines TRBV6-5 with TRBJ2-7, with a possible D match to TRBD2 (6 bases). This CDR3 comprises 12 residues. In germline, CDR1 is MNHEY, CDR2 SVGAGI. Trimming left V 7 bases short and J 6 bases short, with 13 bases between. Written as DNA, the CDR3 is TGTGCCAGCAAGGCCGGAGGGAGCGAGCAGTACTTC. Protein sequence: CASKAGGSEQYF.

This clone was counted between two and nine times. This chain uses TRBV19 with TRBJ2-7; 10 nucleotides match TRBD2. Germline lookup yields CDR1 LNHDA and CDR2 SQIVND (reference sequence). After removal of 5 bases from V and 4 bases from J, the junction contained 5 bases not matched to a gene. The CDR3 consists of 14 residues. CDR3 bases: TGTGCCAGTAGTGTCCTAGCGGGAGTGTACGAGCAGTACTTC. Its protein is CASSVLAGVYEQYF. The whole variable domain, filled in from reference TRBV19 and TRBJ2-7, reads DGGITQSPKYLFRKEGQNVTLSCEQNLNHDAMYWYRQDPGQGLRLIYYSQIVNDFQKGDIAEGYSVSREKKESFPLTVTSAQKNPTAFYLCASSVLAGVYEQYFGPGTRLTVT.

This clone was recorded only once. The chain uses TRBV18 and TRBJ2-1; no clear D gene. The CDR3 runs 13 residues. With 0 bases removed from V and 9 bases from J, the gap between germline ends came to 9 bases. Looked up from germline, CDR1 is KGHSH and CDR2 is LQKENI. The CDR3 spells CASSPPPLSEQFF. The CDR3 DNA is TGTGCCAGCTCACCACCGCCACTTAGTGAGCAGTTCTTC.

CDR3 nucleotide sequence: TGTGCCTCCTCCCACGCAGGGGCCGGCTACACCTTC. Residues: CASSHAGAGYTF. V gene TRBV6-5 combines with J gene TRBJ1-2; weak D call: TRBD1 (6 bases). CDR1 is MNHEY, CDR2 SVGAGI, per germline. The V end was cut by 11 bases, the J end by 8 bases, with 18 bases between. The CDR3 loop spans 12 amino acids.

The CDR3 reads CASSSPPGQHEQYF. The CDR3 DNA sequence: TGTGCCAGCAGTTCTCCCCCGGGACAACACGAGCAGTACTTC. This sequence joins TRBV28 and TRBJ2-7, with D possibly matching TRBD1 (6 bases). This CDR3 region has 14 residues. The germline V gene has CDR1 MDHEN and CDR2 SYDVKM. Deletions cut 4 bases from V and 5 bases from J, with 15 bases between.

The rearrangement joins TRBV4-1 to TRBJ2-7; 11 bases agree with TRBD2. Germline V gene lookup returns CDR1 MGHRA and CDR2 YSYEKL. CDR3 length: 18 amino acids. After removal of 1 base from V and 5 bases from J, the junction contained 13 bases not matched to a gene. The CDR3 protein is CASSQGSGTSGPPHEQYF. The CDR3 coding sequence is TGCGCCAGCAGCCAAGGGTCCGGGACTAGCGGTCCCCCCCACGAGCAGTACTTC.

V usage is TRBV10-3 and J usage is TRBJ1-2; perhaps TRBD1 as D (5 bases). The V gene's germline CDR1 is ENHRY and CDR2 SYGVKD. V lost 0 bases and J lost 3, with 17 bases in between. The length of the CDR3 is 17 residues. The CDR3 DNA reads as TGTGCCATCAGTGAGTCCCCCGTAGGGGTGACGTACTATGGCTACACCTTC. Its translation is CAISESPVGVTYYGYTF.

The V call is TRBV4-1, the J call TRBJ2-6; the match to TRBD1 covers 8 bases. With V trimmed by 6 bases and J by 3 bases, 13 bases remained unmatched. Germline V gives CDR1 MGHRA, CDR2 YSYEKL. This CDR3 is 18 amino acids long. CDR3 nucleotide sequence: TGCGCCAGCAGGGCACAGGGGGGCGGGTCGTATGGGGCCAACGTCCTGACTTTC. Amino acids: CASRAQGGGSYGANVLTF.

This sequence joins TRBV19 and TRBJ1-2; D gene ambiguous. Germline V gene data show CDR1 as LNHDA and CDR2 as SQIVND (reference sequence). The V end was cut by 7 bases, the J end by 0 bases, with 6 bases between. This CDR3 spans 12 amino acids. CDR3 amino acids: CASKRANYGYTF. In DNA form, the CDR3 reads TGTGCCAGTAAACGGGCTAACTATGGCTACACCTTC. Supplemented by reference TRBV19 and TRBJ1-2, the full variable domain reads DGGITQSPKYLFRKEGQNVTLSCEQNLNHDAMYWYRQDPGQGLRLIYYSQIVNDFQKGDIAEGYSVSREKKESFPLTVTSAQKNPTAFYLCASKRANYGYTFGSGTRLTVV.

This clone was seen a few times. The genes are TRBV24-1 and TRBJ2-2, with 8 bases fitting TRBD1. The trim removed 2 bases at V and 4 bases at J, leaving 5 bases unmatched. The CDR3 has 16 residues. CDR1 KGHDR and CDR2 SFDVKD come from the germline V gene. The CDR3 here is CATSDWADRVTGELFF. For the CDR3, the DNA is TGTGCCACCAGTGATTGGGCGGACAGGGTCACCGGGGAGCTGTTTTTT.

V is TRBV3-1 (or the pseudogene TRBV3-2) and J is TRBJ2-7; 7 nucleotides align to TRBD2. The CDR3 is made up of 15 amino acids. V shed 2 bases, J shed 6 bases, and the junction held 10 bases outside the gene matches. The germline V gene encodes CDR1 LGHDT and CDR2 YNNKEL (reference sequence). The CDR3 DNA sequence: TGTGCCAGCAGCCAAAATTTGCGTGCGGGGGTCGAGCAGTACTTC. This translates into CASSQNLRAGVEQYF.